Listed here are 20 T cell receptor beta chains from one sample, sequenced in a study of blood T cell repertoires in COVID-19. Repertoires were generated with immunoSEQ multiplex PCR, while TCRdb's copy carries only in-frame clones and drops some. The sample yields 110,000 to 150,000 clones, roughly 83% seen once. Sequenced sample: PBMCs or T cells enriched from blood (not recorded which). The receptors were sampled from a middle-aged man who had recovered from COVID-19.

This clone was seen a few times. The CDR3 spells CASSPAGAYNEQFF. In DNA, the CDR3 is TGTGCCAGCTCACCGGCGGGGGCCTACAATGAGCAGTTCTTC. The chain employs TRBV18 and TRBJ2-1; 7 bases fit TRBD2. V trimming: 3 bases; J trimming: 2 bases; junction bases outside the gene matches: 1. The CDR3 has 14 amino acids. Germline CDR1 KGHSH, CDR2 LQKENI.

This clone was seen only once. A junction boundary mismatches the germline segment, possibly from a read error. The chain recombines TRBV19 with TRBJ1-4; 7 positions agree with TRBD1. This CDR3 has 16 amino acids. Germline V gives CDR1 LNHDA, CDR2 SQIVND (reference sequence). For the CDR3, the DNA is TGTGCCAGTAGCATAGGGACAGCTGCAACTAATGAAAAACTGTTTTTT. Its protein is CASSIGTAATNEKLFF. The full variable domain, with the rest looked up from reference TRBV19 and TRBJ1-4, is DGGITQSPKYLFRKEGQNVTLSCEQNLNHDAMYWYRQDPGQGLRLIYYSQIVNDFQKGDIAEGYSVSREKKESFPLTVTSAQKNPTAFYLCASSIGTAATNEKLFFGSGTQLSVL.

The chain joins TRBV18 to TRBJ1-1, with a tentative D call TRBD1 (5 bases). Trimming pared 3 bases from V and 3 bases from J, leaving 17 bases between. This CDR3 spans 16 amino acids. Germline V lookup: CDR1 KGHSH, CDR2 LQKENI. DNA of the CDR3: TGTGCCAGCTCACCGACCTTCGGACGGGGGGACACTGAAGCTTTCTTT. Protein product: CASSPTFGRGDTEAFF. The whole variable domain, remainder taken from reference TRBV18 and TRBJ1-1, is NAGVMQNPRHLVRRRGQEARLRCSPMKGHSHVYWYRQLPEEGLKFMVYLQKENIIDESGMPKERFSAEFPKEGPSILRIQQVVRGDSAAYFCASSPTFGRGDTEAFFGQGTRLTVV.

This clone was seen once. The chain carries TRBV6-5 and TRBJ1-2; TRBD1 might be the D (6 bases). The V and J ends lost 6 bases and 7 bases respectively, with 15 bases between them. The CDR3 spans 13 residues. Germline values: CDR1 MNHEY, CDR2 SVGAGI. The CDR3 loop is CASRGTSVSGYTF. The CDR3 bases are TGTGCCAGCAGGGGGACATCCGTGAGTGGCTACACCTTC.

V gene TRBV5-1 combines with J gene TRBJ1-1; TRBD1 is a possible D gene (6 bases). Per germline, CDR1 SGHRS and CDR2 YFSETQ. The CDR3 is 15 residues long. Deletions cut 1 base from V and 1 base from J, with 11 bases between. The CDR3 is CASSLSQGRNTEAFF. The CDR3, as DNA: TGCGCCAGCAGCTTGTCCCAGGGGCGGAACACTGAAGCTTTCTTT.

This clone was seen a handful of times. This chain joins TRBV5-8 and TRBJ1-4; TRBD1 aligns across 7 bases. This CDR3 is built from 15 residues. CDR1 SGHTS and CDR2 YDEGEE come from the germline V gene. With V trimmed by 4 bases and J by 3 bases, 6 bases remained unmatched. Here the CDR3 reads CASSLSGGSNEKLFF. The CDR3 DNA is TGTGCCAGCAGCCTGTCAGGGGGGTCTAATGAAAAACTGTTTTTT.

There are a few counts of this clone. V gene TRBV5-1 combines with J gene TRBJ2-7; D possibly corresponds to TRBD1 (6 bases). CDR1 and CDR2 (germline): SGHRS, YFSETQ. V dropped 4 bases and J dropped 0 bases, with 14 bases sitting between them. This CDR3 contains 15 residues. The CDR3 DNA is TGCGCCAGCAGCCTGGGACATACGAGCTCCTACGAGCAGTACTTC. Its translation is CASSLGHTSSYEQYF.

The J gene is TRBJ2-2, the V gene TRBV5-5, with 7 bases identical to TRBD1. The ends lost 4 bases at V and 0 bases at J; junction bases unmatched: 3. There are 15 residues in the CDR3. Germline CDR1 is SGHKS and CDR2 is YYEKEE (reference sequence). The DNA of the CDR3 is TGTGCCAGCAGCCCCGGACAGGCGAACACCGGGGAGCTGTTTTTT. This gives the protein CASSPGQANTGELFF.

Concerning this clone itself: This sample includes further DNA sequences coding for the same CDR3. The chain employs TRBV5-1 and TRBJ2-2, with D maybe TRBD2 (5 bases). V gave up 2 bases and J gave up 2 bases, with 7 bases separating them. The CDR3 is 14 amino acids. Germline V gene data show CDR1 as SGHRS and CDR2 as YFSETQ. CDR3 sequence: CASSFRGNTGELFF. Here the CDR3 DNA reads TGCGCCAGCAGCTTCCGGGGTAACACCGGGGAGCTGTTTTTT.

The chain couples TRBV6-1 to TRBJ1-3, with D possibly being TRBD1 (5 bases). V was trimmed by 3 bases and J by 2 bases, leaving 14 bases between them. Germline CDR1 is MNHNS and CDR2 is SASEGT. This CDR3 is 16 amino acids long. The DNA for the CDR3 is TGTGCCAGCAGTGAGTGGGGGGGATCGGCTGGAAACACCATATATTTT. It is translated as CASSEWGGSAGNTIYF.

This sequence joins TRBV20-1 and TRBJ2-5, with D tentatively TRBD2 (6 bases). Trimming removed 3 bases at V and 5 bases at J, with 25 bases between. The germline CDR1 and CDR2 sequences are DFQATT and SNEGSKA (reference sequence). This CDR3 comprises 17 residues. The CDR3 DNA sequence: TGCAGTGCTAGTGTCGGCCCCGTATCGACTAGTATGGAGACCCAGTACTTC. Amino acids: CSASVGPVSTSMETQYF.

This chain links TRBV19 with TRBJ1-5; 8 nucleotides agree with TRBD1. Germline CDR1 and CDR2: LNHDA and SQIVND (reference sequence). Trimming at V came to 6 bases and at J to 0 bases, leaving 7 bases not matched to a gene. CDR3 length: 16 amino acids. CDR3 nucleotide sequence: TGTGCCAGTAGCCCGGACAGGGCGATTAGCAATCAGCCCCAGCATTTT. As protein: CASSPDRAISNQPQHF.

V is TRBV19 and J is TRBJ1-6; no definite D call. The V end was cut by 5 bases, the J end by 9 bases, with 14 bases between. The germline CDR1 and CDR2 sequences are LNHDA and SQIVND (reference sequence). The CDR3 consists of 14 residues. CDR3 coding DNA: TGTGCCAGTAGTCCGGTTACGAAAGTTTCACCCCTCCACTTT. It codes for CASSPVTKVSPLHF. The full variable domain, in which reference TRBV19 and TRBJ1-6 provide the parts outside the CDR3, is DGGITQSPKYLFRKEGQNVTLSCEQNLNHDAMYWYRQDPGQGLRLIYYSQIVNDFQKGDIAEGYSVSREKKESFPLTVTSAQKNPTAFYLCASSPVTKVSPLHFGNGTRLTVT.

The chain couples TRBV7-2 to TRBJ2-6; D is undetermined. The CDR3 totals 17 residues. Germline CDR1 is SGHTA and CDR2 is FQGNSA. The V and J ends lost 9 bases and 0 bases respectively, with 18 bases between them. CDR3 bases: TGTGCCAGTACCAGAGAGGCGGCATCCTCTGGGGCCAACGTCCTGACTTTC. It encodes CASTREAASSGANVLTF.

The rearrangement joins TRBV6-4 to TRBJ1-6; tentative D call: TRBD1 (6 bases). The ends were cut back, 6 bases at V and 5 bases at J, with 11 bases in the middle. The CDR3 covers 14 residues. Germline CDR1 and CDR2: MRHNA and SNTAGT. The CDR3: CASSLDSNNSPLHF. CDR3 sequence (DNA): TGTGCCAGCAGCCTGGACAGCAATAATTCACCCCTCCACTTT.

The chain recombines TRBV7-3 with TRBJ2-3, with D possibly TRBD2 on 6 matching bases. CDR3 length equals 13 residues. CDR1 is SGHTA and CDR2 is FQGTGA in the germline V gene. Trimming removed 8 bases from V and 2 bases from J, with 11 bases in between. CDR3: CASGLTNTDTQYF. The CDR3 bases are TGTGCCAGCGGACTAACAAACACAGATACGCAGTATTTT.

This rearrangement joins TRBV27 to TRBJ2-7; 8 nucleotides agree with TRBD1. Germline V lookup: CDR1 MNHEY, CDR2 SMNVEV (reference sequence). Losses at the gene ends were 8 bases for V and 0 bases for J; bases not matched to a gene: 9. This CDR3 spans 15 amino acids. CDR3 nucleotides: TGTGCCAGCGGAGACAGGGGACCTAGCTCCTACGAGCAGTACTTC. This sequence encodes CASGDRGPSSYEQYF.

DNA for the CDR3: TGTGCCACCGGAGGGGGCAATCAGCCCCAGCATTTT. This translates into CATGGGNQPQHF. The V gene is TRBV24-1, the J gene TRBJ1-5; possibly TRBD1 for D (5 bases). Per the germline V gene, CDR1 is KGHDR and CDR2 is SFDVKD. The CDR3 totals 12 residues. V was clipped by 9 bases and J by 2 bases, with 7 bases between them.

This clone was observed a single time. This rearrangement joins TRBV28 to TRBJ1-4, with D possibly TRBD1 on 6 matching bases. V was trimmed by 5 bases and J by 7 bases, leaving 17 bases between them. The CDR3 loop spans 15 amino acids. Looked up from germline, CDR1 is MDHEN and CDR2 is SYDVKM. CDR3 residues: CASSSTTGEGEKLFF. The CDR3 DNA reads TGTGCCAGCAGTAGCACGACAGGAGAGGGTGAAAAACTGTTTTTT.

The chain uses TRBV7-3 and TRBJ2-3; D unclear. The CDR3 has 16 residues. Germline CDR1 reads SGHTA; CDR2 reads FQGTGA. Trimming took 3 bases from V and 0 from J, leaving 13 bases between them. The CDR3 nucleotides are TGTGCCAGCAGCTTCAAAGGCGGAACTAGCACAGATACGCAGTATTTT. Translated: CASSFKGGTSTDTQYF. Full variable domain (rest looked up from reference TRBV7-3 and TRBJ2-3): GAGVSQTPSNKVTEKGKYVELRCDPISGHTALYWYRQSLGQGPEFLIYFQGTGAADDSGLPNDRFFAVRPEGSVSTLKIQRTERGDSAVYLCASSFKGGTSTDTQYFGPGTRLTVL.